This T cell receptor beta chain was identified in a study of shared T cell receptors in the human thymus. The V and J ends lost 5 bases and 2 bases, in that order; junction bases with no gene match: 9. The CDR3 is 16 amino acids. CDR1 and CDR2 (germline): SNHLY, FYNNEI. Assay used: immunoSEQ multiplex PCR; TCRdb lists only in-frame clones, some missing. The table lists some 700,000 clones, approximately 83% of them singletons. The sample was also reused in another study, on human thymus T cells. From that paper: Resections from corrective heart surgery provided thymus tissue.

The sequenced sample consisted of thymocytes. This receptor was taken from a girl under three years old with a congenital heart defect. The rearrangement uses TRBV2 and TRBJ1-2, with 9 bases that match TRBD1. CDR3 sequence reads: CASSPGTGLENYGYTF. The CDR3 DNA reads as TGTGCCAGCAGTCCCGGGACAGGGCTGGAGAACTATGGCTACACCTTC.